This T cell receptor (beta chain) derives from a study of T-cell reconstitution after alpha-beta-depleted transplantation in children. Overall study results and limits: Hyperexpanded clones declined; after one year, newly produced T cells mostly supplied diversity. Surviving recipient T cells and thymic progenitors underlay high day-60 TCRbeta diversity in some patients. Expanded graft clones numbering several hundred reportedly gave rise to alpha-beta T cells about two months after transplant.

The CDR3 has 13 residues. Deletions cut 6 bases from V and 3 bases from J, with 12 bases between. Germline V lookup: CDR1 SGHAT, CDR2 FQNNGV. As it was prepared, the TCRbeta library received unique molecular identifiers. TCRdb used MiXCR to reprocess the PCR reads, holding one entry per CDR3 protein. The sample has roughly 50,000 distinct CDR3 sequences, about 40% seen once; the top ten hold 98%. This clonotype was observed a few times. Its antigen is still unknown. V usage is TRBV11-2 and J usage is TRBJ2-7; D might be TRBD1 (6 bases). This TCR came from a male patient younger than 18 who had a stem cell transplant for acute lymphoblastic leukemia, so the T cells may come from the graft donor. The input for sequencing was PBMCs, mostly from graft donor cells, taken 360 days after TCRalphabeta/CD19-depleted stem cell transplant. CDR3 sequence reads: CASSSTGNYEQYF. The CDR3 nucleotides read TGTGCCAGCAGTTCCACAGGGAACTACGAGCAGTACTTC.